This TCR beta chain was identified during a study of blood T cell repertoires in COVID-19. Study-wide background: The cDNA or gDNA used as material had been derived from T cells, B-cell-depleted T cells, or PBMCs.

Per the authors' pipeline: Reference gene primer amplification gave nucleated cell count estimates. Method: immunoSEQ multiplex PCR; TCRdb's copy keeps in-frame clones and lacks some. That table furnishes V, J and clone size, whereas the DNA furnished D and trimming. The sample contains roughly 69,000 clones, 86% of which appear only once. The CDR3 length is 14 residues. The chain carries TRBV21-1 and TRBJ1-6; TRBD1, the D gene given by the table, was not confirmed from the DNA. TRBV21-1 is assigned pseudogene status. The sequencing input was peripheral blood. This receptor was taken from a man aged 50 or older with active COVID-19. This CDR3 is CASSRTGVQSPLHF. CDR3 in DNA: TGTGCCAGCAGCCGGACAGGGGTACAATCACCCCTCCACTTT.